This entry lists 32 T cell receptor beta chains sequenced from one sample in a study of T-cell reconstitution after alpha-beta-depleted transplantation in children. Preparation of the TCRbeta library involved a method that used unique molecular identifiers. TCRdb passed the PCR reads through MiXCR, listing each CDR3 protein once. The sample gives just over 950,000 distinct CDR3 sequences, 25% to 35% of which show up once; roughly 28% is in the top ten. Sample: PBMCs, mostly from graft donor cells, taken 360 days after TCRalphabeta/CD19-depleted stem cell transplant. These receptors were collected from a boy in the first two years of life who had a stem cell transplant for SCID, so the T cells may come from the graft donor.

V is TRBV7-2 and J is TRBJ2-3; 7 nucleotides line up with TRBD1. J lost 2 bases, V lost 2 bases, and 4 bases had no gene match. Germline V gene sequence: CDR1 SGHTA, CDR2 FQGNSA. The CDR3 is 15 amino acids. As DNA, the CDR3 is TGTGCCAGCAGCTTATCGGGGACAGTCACAGATACGCAGTATTTT. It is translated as CASSLSGTVTDTQYF.

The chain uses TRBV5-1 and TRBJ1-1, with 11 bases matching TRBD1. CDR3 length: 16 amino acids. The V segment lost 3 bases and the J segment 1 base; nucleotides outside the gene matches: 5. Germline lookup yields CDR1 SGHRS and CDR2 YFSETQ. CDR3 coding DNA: TGCGCCAGCAGCTACGGGACAGGGGGTTCGAACACTGAAGCTTTCTTT. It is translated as CASSYGTGGSNTEAFF.

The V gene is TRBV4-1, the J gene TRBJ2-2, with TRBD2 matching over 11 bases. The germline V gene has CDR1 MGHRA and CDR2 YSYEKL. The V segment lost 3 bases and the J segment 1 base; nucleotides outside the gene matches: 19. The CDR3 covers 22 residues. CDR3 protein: CASSHVSGSTTSGGLNTGELFF. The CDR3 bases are TGCGCCAGCAGCCACGTGTCTGGTAGTACCACTAGCGGGGGCCTGAACACCGGGGAGCTGTTTTTT.

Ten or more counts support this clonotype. The CDR3 DNA is TGCGCCAGCAGCTTGGTGGGACAGTTAAACACTGAAGCTTTCTTT. This gives the protein CASSLVGQLNTEAFF. The V and J genes are TRBV5-1 and TRBJ1-1, with 7 bases identical to TRBD1. The CDR3 extends over 15 amino acids. CDR1 and CDR2 (germline): SGHRS, YFSETQ. V was clipped by 0 bases and J by 2 bases; unmatched bases: 4.

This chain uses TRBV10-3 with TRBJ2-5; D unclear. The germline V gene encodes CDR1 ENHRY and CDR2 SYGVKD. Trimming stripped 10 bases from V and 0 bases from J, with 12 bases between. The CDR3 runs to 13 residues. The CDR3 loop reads CATESPYQETQYF. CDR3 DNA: TGTGCCACCGAGAGCCCGTACCAAGAGACCCAGTACTTC.

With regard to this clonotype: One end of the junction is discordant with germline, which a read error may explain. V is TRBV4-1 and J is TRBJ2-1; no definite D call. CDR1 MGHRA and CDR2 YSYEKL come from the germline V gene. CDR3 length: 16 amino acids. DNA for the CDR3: TGCGCCAGCAGGCAAGCCCCCGCGAGCTCCTACAATGAGCAGTTCTTC. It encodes CASRQAPASSYNEQFF.

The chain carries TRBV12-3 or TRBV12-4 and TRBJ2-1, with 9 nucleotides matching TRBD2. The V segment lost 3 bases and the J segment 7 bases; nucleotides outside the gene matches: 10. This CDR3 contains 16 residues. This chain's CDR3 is CASSFRGGGAFNEQFF. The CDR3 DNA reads TGTGCCAGCAGTTTTCGTGGCGGGGGGGCCTTTAATGAGCAGTTCTTC.

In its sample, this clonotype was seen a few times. The CDR3 coding sequence is TGTGCCAGTAGTATTTGGACAGGGGGCCAAGAGACCCAGTACTTC. This sequence encodes CASSIWTGGQETQYF. The rearrangement uses TRBV19 and TRBJ2-5, with 10 positions matching TRBD1. With 3 bases clipped from V and 1 base from J, the junction kept 2 bases outside the gene matches. Germline CDR1 reads LNHDA; CDR2 reads SQIVND (reference sequence). There are 15 residues in the CDR3.

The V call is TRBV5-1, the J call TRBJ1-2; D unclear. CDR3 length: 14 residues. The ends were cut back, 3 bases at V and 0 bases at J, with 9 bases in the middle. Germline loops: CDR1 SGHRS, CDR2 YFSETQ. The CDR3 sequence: CASSSSAANYGYTF. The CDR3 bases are TGCGCCAGCAGCTCCTCAGCGGCTAACTATGGCTACACCTTC.

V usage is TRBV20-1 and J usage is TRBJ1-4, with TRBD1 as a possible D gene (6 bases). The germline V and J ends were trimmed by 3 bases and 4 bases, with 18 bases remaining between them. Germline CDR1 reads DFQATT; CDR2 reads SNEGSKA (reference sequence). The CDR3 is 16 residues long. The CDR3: CSARGAGIGLNEKLFF. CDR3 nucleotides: TGCAGTGCTAGGGGGGCAGGGATAGGCCTTAATGAAAAACTGTTTTTT.

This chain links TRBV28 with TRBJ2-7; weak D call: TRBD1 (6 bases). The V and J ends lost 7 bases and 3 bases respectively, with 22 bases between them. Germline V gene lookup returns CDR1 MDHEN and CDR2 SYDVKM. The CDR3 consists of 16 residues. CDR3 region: CASTPQTGSLVYEQYF. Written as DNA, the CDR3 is TGTGCCAGCACCCCTCAGACAGGTTCCCTTGTCTACGAGCAGTACTTC. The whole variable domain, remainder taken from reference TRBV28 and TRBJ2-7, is DVKVTQSSRYLVKRTGEKVFLECVQDMDHENMFWYRQDPGLGLRLIYFSYDVKMKEKGDIPEGYSVSREKKERFSLILESASTNQTSMYLCASTPQTGSLVYEQYFGPGTRLTVT.

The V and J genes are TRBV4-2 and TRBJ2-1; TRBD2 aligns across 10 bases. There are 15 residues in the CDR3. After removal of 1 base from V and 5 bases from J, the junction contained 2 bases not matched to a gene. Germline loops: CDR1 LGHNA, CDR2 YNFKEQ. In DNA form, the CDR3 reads TGTGCCAGCAGCCAAGCAGCGGGGGGGCACAATGAGCAGTTCTTC. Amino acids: CASSQAAGGHNEQFF.

DNA for the CDR3: TGTGCCAGCTCACCACGGTATGGTGAGGATACGCAGTATTTT. Translation gives CASSPRYGEDTQYF. J is TRBJ2-3 and V is TRBV18; D gene unclear. The germline V gene encodes CDR1 KGHSH and CDR2 LQKENI. This CDR3 comprises 14 residues. V lost 1 base and J lost 6, with 11 bases in between. Based on the CDR3 plus reference TRBV18 and TRBJ2-3, the full variable domain is NAGVMQNPRHLVRRRGQEARLRCSPMKGHSHVYWYRQLPEEGLKFMVYLQKENIIDESGMPKERFSAEFPKEGPSILRIQQVVRGDSAAYFCASSPRYGEDTQYFGPGTRLTVL.

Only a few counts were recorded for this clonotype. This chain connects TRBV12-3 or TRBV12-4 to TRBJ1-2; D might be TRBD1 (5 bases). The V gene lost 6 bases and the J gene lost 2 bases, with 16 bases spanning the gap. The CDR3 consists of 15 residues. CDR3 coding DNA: TGTGCCAGCAGAGTTGCCGGGACCGGAAACTATGGCTACACCTTC. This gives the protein CASRVAGTGNYGYTF.

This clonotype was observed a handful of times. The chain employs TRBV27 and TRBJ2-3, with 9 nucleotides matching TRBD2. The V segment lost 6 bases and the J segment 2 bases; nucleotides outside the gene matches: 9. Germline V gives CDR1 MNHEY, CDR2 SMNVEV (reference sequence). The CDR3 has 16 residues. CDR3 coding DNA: TGTGCCAGCAGCCCCTCGGGACTAGCTTTCACAGATACGCAGTATTTT. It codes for CASSPSGLAFTDTQYF.

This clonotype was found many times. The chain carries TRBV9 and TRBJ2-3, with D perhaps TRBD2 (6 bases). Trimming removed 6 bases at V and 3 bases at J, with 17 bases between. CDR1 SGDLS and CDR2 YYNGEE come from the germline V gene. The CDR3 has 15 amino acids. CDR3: CASTTRDRGTDTQYF. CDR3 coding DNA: TGTGCCAGCACCACAAGGGACCGGGGGACAGATACGCAGTATTTT. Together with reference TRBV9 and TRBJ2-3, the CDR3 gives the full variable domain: DSGVTQTPKHLITATGQRVTLRCSPRSGDLSVYWYQQSLDQGLQFLIQYYNGEERAKGNILERFSAQQFPDLHSELNLSSLELGDSALYFCASTTRDRGTDTQYFGPGTRLTVL.

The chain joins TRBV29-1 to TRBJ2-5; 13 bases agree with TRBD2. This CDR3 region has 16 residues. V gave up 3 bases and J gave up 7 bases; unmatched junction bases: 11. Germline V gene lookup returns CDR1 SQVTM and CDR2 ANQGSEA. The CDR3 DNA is TGCAGCGTTGAGCTACTAGCGGGGGGGCGCGAGGGGACCCAGTACTTC. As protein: CSVELLAGGREGTQYF.

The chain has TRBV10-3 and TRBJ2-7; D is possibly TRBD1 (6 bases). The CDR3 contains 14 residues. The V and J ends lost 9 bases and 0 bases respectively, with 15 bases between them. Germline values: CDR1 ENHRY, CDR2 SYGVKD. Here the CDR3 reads CAISRQESSYEQYF. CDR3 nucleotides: TGTGCCATTTCCCGACAGGAGAGCTCCTACGAGCAGTACTTC.

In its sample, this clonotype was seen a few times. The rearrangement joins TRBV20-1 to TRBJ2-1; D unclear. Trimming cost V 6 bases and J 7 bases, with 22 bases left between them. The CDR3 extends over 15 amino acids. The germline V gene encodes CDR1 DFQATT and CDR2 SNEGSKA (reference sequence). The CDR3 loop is CSAAPGSNLMNEQFF. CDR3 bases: TGCAGTGCCGCGCCCGGGTCTAACCTGATGAATGAGCAGTTCTTC.

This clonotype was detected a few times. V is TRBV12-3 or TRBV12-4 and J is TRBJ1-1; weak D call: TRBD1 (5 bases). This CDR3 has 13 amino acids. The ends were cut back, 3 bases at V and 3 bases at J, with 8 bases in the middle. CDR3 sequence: CASSFGRDTEAFF. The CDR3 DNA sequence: TGTGCCAGCAGTTTTGGCAGGGACACTGAAGCTTTCTTT.

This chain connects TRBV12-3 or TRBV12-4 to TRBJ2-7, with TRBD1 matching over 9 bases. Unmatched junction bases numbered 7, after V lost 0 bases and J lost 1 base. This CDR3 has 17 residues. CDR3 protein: CASSLAPVGQGSYEQYF. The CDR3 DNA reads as TGTGCCAGCAGTTTAGCGCCCGTAGGACAGGGGTCCTACGAGCAGTACTTC.

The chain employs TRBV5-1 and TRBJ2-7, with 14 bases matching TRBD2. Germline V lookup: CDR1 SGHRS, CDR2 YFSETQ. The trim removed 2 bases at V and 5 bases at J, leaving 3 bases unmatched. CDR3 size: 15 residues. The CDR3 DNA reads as TGCGCCAGCAGCTTCCGACTAGCGGGGGGGCACGAGCAGTACTTC. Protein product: CASSFRLAGGHEQYF.

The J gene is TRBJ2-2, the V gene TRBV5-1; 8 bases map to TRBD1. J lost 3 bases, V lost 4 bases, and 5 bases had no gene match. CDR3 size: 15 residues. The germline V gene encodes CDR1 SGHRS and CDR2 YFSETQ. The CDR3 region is CASSPRGQDTGELFF. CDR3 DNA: TGCGCCAGCAGCCCCAGGGGGCAGGACACCGGGGAGCTGTTTTTT.

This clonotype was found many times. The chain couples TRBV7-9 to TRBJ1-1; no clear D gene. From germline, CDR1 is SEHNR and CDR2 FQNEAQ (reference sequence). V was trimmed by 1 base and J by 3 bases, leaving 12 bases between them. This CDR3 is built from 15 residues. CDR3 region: CASSLDAASYTEAFF. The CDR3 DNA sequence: TGTGCCAGCAGCTTAGACGCGGCTAGTTACACTGAAGCTTTCTTT.

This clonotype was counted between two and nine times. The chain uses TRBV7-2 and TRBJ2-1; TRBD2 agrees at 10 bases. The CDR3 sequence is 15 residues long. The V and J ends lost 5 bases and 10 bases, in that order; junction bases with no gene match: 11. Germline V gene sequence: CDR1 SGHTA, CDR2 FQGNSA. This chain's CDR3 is CASSATSGALREQFF. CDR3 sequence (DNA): TGTGCCAGCAGCGCAACTAGCGGGGCCCTCCGGGAGCAGTTCTTC.

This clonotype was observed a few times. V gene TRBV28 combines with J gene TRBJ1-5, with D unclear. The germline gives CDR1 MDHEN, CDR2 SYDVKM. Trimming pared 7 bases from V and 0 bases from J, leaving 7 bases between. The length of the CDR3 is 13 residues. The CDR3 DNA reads TGTGCCAGCAAACGGACTAGCAATCAGCCCCAGCATTTT. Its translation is CASKRTSNQPQHF.

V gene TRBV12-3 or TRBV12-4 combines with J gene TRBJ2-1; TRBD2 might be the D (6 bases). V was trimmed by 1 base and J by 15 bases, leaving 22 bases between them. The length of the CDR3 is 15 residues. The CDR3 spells CASSLEVYPTGGGFF. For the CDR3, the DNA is TGTGCCAGCAGTTTAGAAGTATACCCTACCGGGGGTGGGTTCTTC.

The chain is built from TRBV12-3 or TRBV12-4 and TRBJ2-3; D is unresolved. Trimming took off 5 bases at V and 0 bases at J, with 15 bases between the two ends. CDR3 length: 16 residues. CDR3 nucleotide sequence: TGTGCCAGCAGTCCCCCCGACGGCCAAAGCACAGATACGCAGTATTTT. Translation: CASSPPDGQSTDTQYF.

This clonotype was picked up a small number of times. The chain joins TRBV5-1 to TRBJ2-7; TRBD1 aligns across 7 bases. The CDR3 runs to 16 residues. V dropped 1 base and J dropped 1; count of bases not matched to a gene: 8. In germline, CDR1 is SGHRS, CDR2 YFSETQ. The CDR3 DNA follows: TGCGCCAGCAGCTTGCCGGGGACAGCGTCATCCTACGAGCAGTACTTC. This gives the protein CASSLPGTASSYEQYF.

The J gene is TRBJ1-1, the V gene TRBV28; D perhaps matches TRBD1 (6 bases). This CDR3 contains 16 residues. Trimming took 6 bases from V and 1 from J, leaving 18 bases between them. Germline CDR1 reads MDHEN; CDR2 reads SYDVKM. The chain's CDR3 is CASRRFNGGGNTEAFF. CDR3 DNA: TGTGCCAGCAGGCGTTTCAACGGGGGCGGGAACACTGAAGCTTTCTTT. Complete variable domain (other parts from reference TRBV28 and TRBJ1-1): DVKVTQSSRYLVKRTGEKVFLECVQDMDHENMFWYRQDPGLGLRLIYFSYDVKMKEKGDIPEGYSVSREKKERFSLILESASTNQTSMYLCASRRFNGGGNTEAFFGQGTRLTVV.

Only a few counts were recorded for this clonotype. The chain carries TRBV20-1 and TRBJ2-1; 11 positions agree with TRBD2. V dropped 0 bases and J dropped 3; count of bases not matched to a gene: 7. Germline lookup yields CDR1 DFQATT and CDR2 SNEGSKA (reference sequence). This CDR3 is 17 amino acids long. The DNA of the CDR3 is TGCAGTGCTAGAGAAATCAAGACTAGCGGGGACTACAATGAGCAGTTCTTC. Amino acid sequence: CSAREIKTSGDYNEQFF.

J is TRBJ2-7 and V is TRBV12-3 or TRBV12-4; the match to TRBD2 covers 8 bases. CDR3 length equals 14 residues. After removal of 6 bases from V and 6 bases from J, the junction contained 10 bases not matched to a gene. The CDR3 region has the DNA TGTGCCAGCAGCCCCGACGGACTAGCTCGCGAGCAGTACTTC. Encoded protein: CASSPDGLAREQYF.